These 3 T cell receptor beta chains were all obtained from the same sample, sequenced in a study of CD8 T cells in ankylosing spondylitis. Points from the study as a whole: Under 10 highly homologous variants formed a TCR beta motif that appeared characteristic of ankylosing spondylitis blood.

A single record per CDR3 protein comes from TCRdb applying MiXCR to the 5' RACE reads. This table has around 430,000 distinct CDR3 sequences, roughly 18% appearing once. No antigen has been assigned to these receptors. Sequences were obtained from blood, either unsorted or a sorted T cell fraction (not recorded which). These receptors all come from a male donor with ankylosing spondylitis.

The chain carries TRBV6-5 and TRBJ2-3; weak D call: TRBD1 (6 bases). Germline V gene sequence: CDR1 MNHEY, CDR2 SVGAGI. V lost 2 bases to trimming and J lost 0 bases, with 12 bases between them. The CDR3 runs to 16 residues. CDR3 in amino acids: CASSYRQVTSTDTQYF. For the CDR3, the DNA is TGTGCCAGCAGTTACCGACAGGTGACTAGCACAGATACGCAGTATTTT.

This clonotype was counted only a few times. The chain joins TRBV7-2 to TRBJ2-5; D assignment may be TRBD1 or TRBD2 (5 bases each). Germline V gene sequence: CDR1 SGHTA, CDR2 FQGNSA. Trimming took 3 bases from V and 1 from J, leaving 12 bases between them. The CDR3 loop spans 15 amino acids. CDR3 coding DNA: TGTGCCAGCAGCTTCGTCGGGGCTTCCCAAGAGACCCAGTACTTC. This translates into CASSFVGASQETQYF.

V usage is TRBV24-1 and J usage is TRBJ2-2; D is ambiguous. Germline V CDR1 and CDR2: KGHDR, SFDVKD. Trimming removed 0 bases from V and 4 bases from J, with 5 bases in between. This CDR3 comprises 14 residues. The CDR3 nucleotides are TGTGCCACCAGTGATTTGTTAACCACCGGGGAGCTGTTTTTT. Protein: CATSDLLTTGELFF.